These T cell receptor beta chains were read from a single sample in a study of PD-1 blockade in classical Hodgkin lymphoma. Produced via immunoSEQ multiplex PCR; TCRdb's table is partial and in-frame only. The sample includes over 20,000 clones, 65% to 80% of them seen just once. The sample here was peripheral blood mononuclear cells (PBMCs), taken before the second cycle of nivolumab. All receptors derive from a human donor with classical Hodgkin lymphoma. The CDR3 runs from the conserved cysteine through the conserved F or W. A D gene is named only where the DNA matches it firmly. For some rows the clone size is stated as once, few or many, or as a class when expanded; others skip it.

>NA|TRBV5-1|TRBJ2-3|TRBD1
TGCGCCAGCAGTCAGACAGGGGGCACCACAGATACGCAGTATTTT
CASSQTGGTTDTQYF
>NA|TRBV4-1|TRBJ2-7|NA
TGCGCCAGCAGCCAAGATTCAATGCCCTACGAGCAGTACTTC
CASSQDSMPYEQYF
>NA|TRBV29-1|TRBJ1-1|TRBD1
TGCAGCGTTGAAGGGGCCGGGACAGGGGGTAACACTGAAGCTTTCTTT
CSVEGAGTGGNTEAFF
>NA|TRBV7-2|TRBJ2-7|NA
TGTGCCAGCAGCTTAGTTCGTGTTTACGAGCAGTACTTC
CASSLVRVYEQYF
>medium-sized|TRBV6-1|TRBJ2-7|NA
TGTGCCAGCAGTGAAGCGACTTCCTGGCAGTCCTACGAGCAGTACTTC
CASSEATSWQSYEQYF
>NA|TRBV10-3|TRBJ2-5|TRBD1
TGTGCCATCAGTGCAGGACAGGGGGGAAGCGAGACCCAGTACTTC
CAISAGQGGSETQYF
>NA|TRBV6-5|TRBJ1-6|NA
TGTGCCAGCAGTTACTCCGAGGGGTATTATAATTCACCCCTCCACTTT
CASSYSEGYYNSPLHF
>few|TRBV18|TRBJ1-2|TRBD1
TGTGCCAGCTCACCATTGGGACAGGGCGTTTATGGCTACACCTTC
CASSPLGQGVYGYTF
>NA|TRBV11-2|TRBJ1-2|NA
TGTGCCAGCAGCTTAGGAATCGGAGAAGGCTACACCTTC
CASSLGIGEGYTF
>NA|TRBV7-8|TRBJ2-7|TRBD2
TGTGCCAGCAGACCACCCGGGGGGGCCTACGAGCAGTACTTC
CASRPPGGAYEQYF
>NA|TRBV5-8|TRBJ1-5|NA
TGTGCCAGCAGCACGGGACTGAATCAGCCCCAGCATTTT
CASSTGLNQPQHF
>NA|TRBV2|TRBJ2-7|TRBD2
TGTGCCAGCAGGGATTGGACTAGCGGACACTACGAGCAGTACTTC
CASRDWTSGHYEQYF
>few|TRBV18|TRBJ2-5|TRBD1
TGTGCCAGCTCGGGACAGCAAGAGACCCAGTACTTC
CASSGQQETQYF
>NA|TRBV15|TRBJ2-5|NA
TGTGCCACCAGCAGAGATTTCATGGGACGTGCAGAGACCCAGTACTTC
CATSRDFMGRAETQYF
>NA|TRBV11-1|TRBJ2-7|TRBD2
TGTGCCAGCAGCTTAGCCCGCGGGAGGTACGAGCAGTACTTC
CASSLARGRYEQYF
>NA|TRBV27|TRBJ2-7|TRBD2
TGTGCCAGCAGTTTGGCCGGGACTAGCGGCTACGAGCAGTACTTC
CASSLAGTSGYEQYF
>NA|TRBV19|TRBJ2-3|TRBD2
TGTGCCAGTAGTAATCACCGGGACTATACCCGGCGCGATACGCAGTATTTT
CASSNHRDYTRRDTQYF
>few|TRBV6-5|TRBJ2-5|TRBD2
TGTGCCAGCAGTACCGGGACTAGCCTTCAAGAGACCCAGTACTTC
CASSTGTSLQETQYF
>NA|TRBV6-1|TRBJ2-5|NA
TGTGCCAGCAGTGAACGGCCAGGGAGGATCGAGACCCAGTACTTC
CASSERPGRIETQYF
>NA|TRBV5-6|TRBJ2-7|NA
TGTGCCAGCAGTTCAGGGTACGAGCAGTACTTC
CASSSGYEQYF
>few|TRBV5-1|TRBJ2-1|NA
TGCGCCAGCAGCTTATATACGGGAGACGAGCAGTTCTTC
CASSLYTGDEQFF
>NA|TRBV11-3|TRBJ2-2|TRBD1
TGTGCCAGCAACACCGGGACAGGGGACACCGGGGAGCTGTTTTTT
CASNTGTGDTGELFF
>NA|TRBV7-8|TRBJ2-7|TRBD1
TGTGCCAGCAGCGTCAACAGGGGTGCCGAGCAGTACTTC
CASSVNRGAEQYF
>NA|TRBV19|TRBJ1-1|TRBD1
TGTGCCAGTAGTATAGGTACAGGGGGCTTGAACACTGAAGCTTTCTTT
CASSIGTGGLNTEAFF
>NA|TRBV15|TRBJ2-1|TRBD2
TGTGCCACCAAGCTAGCGGCCTACAATGAGCAGTTCTTC
CATKLAAYNEQFF
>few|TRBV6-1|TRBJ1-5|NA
TGTGCCAGCAGTGATCTGGACTGGACTTATAGCAATCAGCCCCAGCATTTT
CASSDLDWTYSNQPQHF
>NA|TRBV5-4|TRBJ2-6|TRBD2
TGTGCCAGCAGCTTGCTAGCGGGGGTAACTGGGGCCAACGTCCTGACTTTC
CASSLLAGVTGANVLTF
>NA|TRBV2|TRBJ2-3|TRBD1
TGTGCCAGCAGTACCTCCGGGACAGGGAGCACAGATACGCAGTATTTT
CASSTSGTGSTDTQYF
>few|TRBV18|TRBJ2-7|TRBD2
TGTGCCAGCTCACTCGGACTAGCGGGAGGAGGTGGCTACGAGCAGTACTTC
CASSLGLAGGGGYEQYF
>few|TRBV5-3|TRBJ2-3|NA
TGTGCCAGAAGCTTGGCCGGGTGGAGACTTCCTTCAGATACGCAGTATTTT
CARSLAGWRLPSDTQYF
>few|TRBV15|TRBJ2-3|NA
TGTGCCACCAGCCCCGGTTCTAGCACAGATACGCAGTATTTT
CATSPGSSTDTQYF
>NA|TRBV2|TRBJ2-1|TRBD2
TGTGCCAGCACCCGGGGTAGCGGGGCTTACAATGAGCAGTTCTTC
CASTRGSGAYNEQFF
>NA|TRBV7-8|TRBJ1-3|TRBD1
TGTGCCAGCAGCACACGACAGGGCGTCTCTGGAAACACCATATATTTT
CASSTRQGVSGNTIYF
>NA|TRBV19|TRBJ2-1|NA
TGTGCCAGTAGTAACCCGGCTCGTGGCGGGCAATACAATGAGCAGTTCTTC
CASSNPARGGQYNEQFF
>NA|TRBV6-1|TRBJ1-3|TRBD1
TGTGCCAGCAAAAGGACAGGGGTGACTGGAAACACCATATATTTT
CASKRTGVTGNTIYF
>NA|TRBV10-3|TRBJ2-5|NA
TGTGCCATCAGCCCCGGGGGCGAAAGGAAGACCCAGTACTTC
CAISPGGERKTQYF
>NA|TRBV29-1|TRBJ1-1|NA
TGCAGCGTTGTTACCCCGACAGGGAACACTGAAGCTTTCTTT
CSVVTPTGNTEAFF
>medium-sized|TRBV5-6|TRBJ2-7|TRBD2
TGTGCCAGCAGCTTGATGGCTAGCGGGCTCGTCTACGAGCAGTACTTC
CASSLMASGLVYEQYF
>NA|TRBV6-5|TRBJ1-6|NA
TGTGCCAGCAGGTCAAGGAATTCACCCCTCCACTTT
CASRSRNSPLHF
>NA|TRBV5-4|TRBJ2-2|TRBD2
TGTGCCAGCAGCCTGGGACTAGCGGGGCTCACCGGGGAGCTGTTTTTT
CASSLGLAGLTGELFF
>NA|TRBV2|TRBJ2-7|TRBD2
TGTGCCAGCAGTGGGCTAGCGGGGAGCGGATACGAGCAGTACTTC
CASSGLAGSGYEQYF
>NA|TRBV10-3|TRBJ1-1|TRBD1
TGTGCCATCAGTGTAGGACAGGACGAAGCTTTCTTT
CAISVGQDEAFF
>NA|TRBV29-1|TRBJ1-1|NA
TGCACCGCGCGGGGTCGGGTGAACACTGAAGCTTTCTTT
CTARGRVNTEAFF
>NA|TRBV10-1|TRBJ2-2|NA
TGCGCCACCTCCAGGGGTTCGAAGAACACCGGGGAGCTGTTTTTT
CATSRGSKNTGELFF
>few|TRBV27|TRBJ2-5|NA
TGTGCCACCGACCGAGAAACGGACCCTAAGGAGACCCAGTACTTC
CATDRETDPKETQYF
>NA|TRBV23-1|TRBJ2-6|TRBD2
TGCGCCAGCAGTCAAATCCTGACTAGCGGGAGTGAGGGGGCCAACGTCCTGACTTTC
CASSQILTSGSEGANVLTF
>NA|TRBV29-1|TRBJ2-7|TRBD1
TGCAGCGTTGGACAGGGCTCCTACGAGCAGTACTTC
CSVGQGSYEQYF
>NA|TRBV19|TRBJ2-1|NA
TGTGCCAGTAGTATAAAGGGGCAGGGGCATGAGCAGTTCTTC
CASSIKGQGHEQFF
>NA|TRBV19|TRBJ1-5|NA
TGTGCCAGTAGCTCAGCCCGAGGACGGAATAGCAATCAGCCCCAGCATTTT
CASSSARGRNSNQPQHF